This paragraph covers one T cell receptor beta chain sequence. A single record per CDR3 protein comes from TCRdb applying MiXCR to the RT-PCR reads. The data contain 650,000 to 800,000 distinct CDR3 sequences, 12% to 15% of them singletons. Sample: memory CD4+ T cells from blood. This clonotype was sampled from a female donor in good health, serving as a healthy control.

CDR3 bases: TGTGCCAGCAGTCCAAACCCAGCGGGAATCACCGGGGAGCTGTTTTTT. Its translation: CASSPNPAGITGELFF. The J gene is TRBJ2-2, the V gene TRBV28, with 7 bases matching TRBD2. Germline CDR1 reads MDHEN; CDR2 reads SYDVKM. The V gene end was trimmed by 5 bases and the J gene end by 4 bases; junction bases not matched to a gene: 10. The CDR3 sequence is 16 residues long.